A selection of T cell receptor beta chains follows, all from one sample in a study of blood T cell repertoires in COVID-19. Some clones are missing from TCRdb's copy, which holds only in-frame ones; the method was immunoSEQ multiplex PCR. This sample yields 250,000 or so clones, of which 80% to 85% are seen a single time; approximately 3.6% belongs to the top ten. Input material: PBMCs or T cells enriched from blood (not recorded which). Every receptor here comes from a man aged 45-65 years who had recovered from COVID-19. Both conserved end residues are part of each CDR3. Each record gives: V gene, J gene, clone size, CDR3 protein. Size tells how often a clone was seen (once, few, many) or the class of an expanded clone, and some rows leave it out.

v_call: TRBV6-5
j_call: TRBJ2-3
clone_size: .
cdr3_aa: CASSSRRGLLADTQYF

v_call: TRBV5-6
j_call: TRBJ1-2
clone_size: .
cdr3_aa: CASSPPGDRVRYGYTF

v_call: TRBV10-1
j_call: TRBJ2-4
clone_size: .
cdr3_aa: CASSEPKNIQYF

v_call: TRBV28
j_call: TRBJ1-2
clone_size: .
cdr3_aa: CASSHQGAYGYTF

v_call: TRBV18
j_call: TRBJ2-3
clone_size: few
cdr3_aa: CASSPPGRGGADTQYF

v_call: TRBV29-1
j_call: TRBJ1-1
clone_size: few
cdr3_aa: CSGDMTGSDTEAFF

v_call: TRBV4-1
j_call: TRBJ2-7
clone_size: .
cdr3_aa: CASSQERGRYEQYF

v_call: TRBV7-2
j_call: TRBJ1-1
clone_size: few
cdr3_aa: CASVLVGRGNTEAFF

v_call: TRBV7-2
j_call: TRBJ1-3
clone_size: .
cdr3_aa: CASSLTGSRNTIYF

v_call: TRBV19
j_call: TRBJ2-5
clone_size: .
cdr3_aa: CASSTSGRETQYF

v_call: TRBV10-3
j_call: TRBJ1-4
clone_size: .
cdr3_aa: CAISEPATNEKLFF

v_call: TRBV7-3
j_call: TRBJ2-2
clone_size: .
cdr3_aa: CASRRDSSTGELFF

v_call: TRBV2
j_call: TRBJ1-5
clone_size: .
cdr3_aa: CASRVDSGASNQPQHF

v_call: TRBV20-1
j_call: TRBJ2-1
clone_size: .
cdr3_aa: CSADNNEQFF

v_call: TRBV6-2/TRBV6-3
j_call: TRBJ1-2
clone_size: .
cdr3_aa: CASSRDSGINYGYTF

v_call: TRBV7-9
j_call: TRBJ1-2
clone_size: .
cdr3_aa: CASILRDRGRGNYGYTF

v_call: TRBV9
j_call: TRBJ2-3
clone_size: .
cdr3_aa: CASSLTRMGGRTDTQYF

v_call: TRBV5-1
j_call: TRBJ2-7
clone_size: few
cdr3_aa: CASSLEGASAEQYF

v_call: TRBV5-1
j_call: TRBJ2-5
clone_size: .
cdr3_aa: CASSYPPGQGGETQYF

v_call: TRBV7-6
j_call: TRBJ1-6
clone_size: .
cdr3_aa: CASSSSTGSPLHF

v_call: TRBV25-1
j_call: TRBJ2-1
clone_size: .
cdr3_aa: CASSTLDRGDLGEQFF

v_call: TRBV16
j_call: TRBJ1-4
clone_size: .
cdr3_aa: CASSQFSGEKLFF

v_call: TRBV9
j_call: TRBJ2-5
clone_size: .
cdr3_aa: CASSVAGGRQETQYF

v_call: TRBV5-6
j_call: TRBJ2-1
clone_size: .
cdr3_aa: CASYPTGGNEQFF

v_call: TRBV9
j_call: TRBJ1-6
clone_size: .
cdr3_aa: CASSPHPQGAGNSPLHF

v_call: TRBV15
j_call: TRBJ1-6
clone_size: .
cdr3_aa: CATSRGGTSPLHF